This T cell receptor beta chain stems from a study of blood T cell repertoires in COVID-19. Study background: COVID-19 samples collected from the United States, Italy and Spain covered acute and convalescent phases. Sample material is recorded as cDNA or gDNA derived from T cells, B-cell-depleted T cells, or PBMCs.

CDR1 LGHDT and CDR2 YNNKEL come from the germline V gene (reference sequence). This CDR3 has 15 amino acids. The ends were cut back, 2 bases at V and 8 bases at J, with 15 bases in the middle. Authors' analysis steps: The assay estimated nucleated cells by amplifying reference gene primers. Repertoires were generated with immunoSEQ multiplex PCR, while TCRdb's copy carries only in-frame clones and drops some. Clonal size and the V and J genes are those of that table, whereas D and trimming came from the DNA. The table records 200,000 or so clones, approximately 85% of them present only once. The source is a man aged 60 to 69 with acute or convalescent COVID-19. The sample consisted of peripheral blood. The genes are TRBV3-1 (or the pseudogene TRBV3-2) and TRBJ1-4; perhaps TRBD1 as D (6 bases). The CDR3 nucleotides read TGTGCCAGCAGCCAAATGAGGGGGTTTCAGGAAAAACTGTTTTTT. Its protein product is CASSQMRGFQEKLFF.